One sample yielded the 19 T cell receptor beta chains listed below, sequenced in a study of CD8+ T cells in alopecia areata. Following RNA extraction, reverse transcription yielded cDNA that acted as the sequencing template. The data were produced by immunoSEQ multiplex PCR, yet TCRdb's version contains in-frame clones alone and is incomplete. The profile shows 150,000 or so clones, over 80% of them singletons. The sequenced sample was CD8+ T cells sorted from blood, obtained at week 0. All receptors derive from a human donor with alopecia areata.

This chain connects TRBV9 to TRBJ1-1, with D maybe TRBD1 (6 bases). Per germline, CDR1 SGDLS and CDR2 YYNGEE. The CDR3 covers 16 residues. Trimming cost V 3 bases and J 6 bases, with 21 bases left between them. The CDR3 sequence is CASSEASTGDGAEAFF. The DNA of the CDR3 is TGTGCCAGCAGCGAGGCATCGACAGGAGACGGGGCTGAAGCTTTCTTT. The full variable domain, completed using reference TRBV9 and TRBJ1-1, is DSGVTQTPKHLITATGQRVTLRCSPRSGDLSVYWYQQSLDQGLQFLIQYYNGEERAKGNILERFSAQQFPDLHSELNLSSLELGDSALYFCASSEASTGDGAEAFFGQGTRLTVV.

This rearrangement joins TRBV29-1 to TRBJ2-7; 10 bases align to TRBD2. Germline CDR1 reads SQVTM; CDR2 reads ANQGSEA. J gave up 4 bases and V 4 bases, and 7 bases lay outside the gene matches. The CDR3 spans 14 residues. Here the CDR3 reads CSVGSSGSVYEQYF. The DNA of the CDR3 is TGCAGCGTTGGGTCTAGCGGGAGTGTTTACGAGCAGTACTTC.

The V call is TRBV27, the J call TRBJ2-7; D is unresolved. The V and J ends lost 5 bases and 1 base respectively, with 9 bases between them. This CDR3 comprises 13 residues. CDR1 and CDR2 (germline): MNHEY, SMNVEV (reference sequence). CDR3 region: CASSLRISYEQYF. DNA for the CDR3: TGTGCCAGCAGTCTCCGGATATCCTACGAGCAGTACTTC.

The CDR3 nucleotides read TGCAGCGTTGAAGTGGGGGAGGGTACAGATACGCAGTATTTT. Its protein is CSVEVGEGTDTQYF. This sequence joins TRBV29-1 and TRBJ2-3; 7 positions match TRBD2. With 1 base clipped from V and 3 bases from J, the junction kept 4 bases outside the gene matches. The CDR3 is 14 amino acids. Per germline, CDR1 SQVTM and CDR2 ANQGSEA.

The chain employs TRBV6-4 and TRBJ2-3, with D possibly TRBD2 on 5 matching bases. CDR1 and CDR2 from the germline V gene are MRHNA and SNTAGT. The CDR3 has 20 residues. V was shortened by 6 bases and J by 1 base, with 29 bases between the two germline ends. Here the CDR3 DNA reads TGTGCCAGCAGCGACCCCTGGGGATTCAAGGCACGAGCGGGCACAGATACGCAGTATTTT. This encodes CASSDPWGFKARAGTDTQYF.

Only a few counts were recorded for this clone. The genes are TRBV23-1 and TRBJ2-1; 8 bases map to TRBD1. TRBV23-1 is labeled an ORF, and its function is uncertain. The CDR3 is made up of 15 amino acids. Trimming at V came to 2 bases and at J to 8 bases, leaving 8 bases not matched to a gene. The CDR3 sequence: CASSQPGQDKHEQFF. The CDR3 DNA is TGCGCCAGCAGTCAACCGGGACAGGATAAGCATGAGCAGTTCTTC.

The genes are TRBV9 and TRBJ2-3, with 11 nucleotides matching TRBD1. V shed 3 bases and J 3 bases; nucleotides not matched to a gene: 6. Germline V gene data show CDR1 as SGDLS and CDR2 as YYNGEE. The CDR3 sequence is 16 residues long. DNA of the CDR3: TGTGCCAGCAGCGCATCGGACAGGGGGCATACAGATACGCAGTATTTT. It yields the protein CASSASDRGHTDTQYF.

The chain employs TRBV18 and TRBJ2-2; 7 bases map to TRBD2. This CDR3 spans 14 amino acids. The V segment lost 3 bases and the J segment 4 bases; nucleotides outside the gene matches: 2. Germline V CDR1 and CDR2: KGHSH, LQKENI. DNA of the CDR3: TGTGCCAGCTCACCGGTAGCGGGCACCGGGGAGCTGTTTTTT. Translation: CASSPVAGTGELFF.

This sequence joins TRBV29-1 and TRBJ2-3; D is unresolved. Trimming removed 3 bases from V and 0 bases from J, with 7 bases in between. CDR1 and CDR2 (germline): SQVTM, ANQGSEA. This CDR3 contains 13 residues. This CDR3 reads CSVEPESTDTQYF. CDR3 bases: TGCAGCGTTGAGCCAGAAAGCACAGATACGCAGTATTTT.

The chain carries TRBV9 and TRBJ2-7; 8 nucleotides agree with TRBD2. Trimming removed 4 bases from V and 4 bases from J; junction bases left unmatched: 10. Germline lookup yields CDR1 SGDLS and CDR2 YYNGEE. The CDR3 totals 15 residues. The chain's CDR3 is CASSPPGGGTYEQYF. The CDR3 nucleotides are TGTGCCAGCAGCCCCCCCGGGGGGGGGACTTACGAGCAGTACTTC.

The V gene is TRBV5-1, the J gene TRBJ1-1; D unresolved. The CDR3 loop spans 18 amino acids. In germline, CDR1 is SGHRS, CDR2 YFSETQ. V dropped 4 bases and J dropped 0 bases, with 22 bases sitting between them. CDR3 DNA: TGCGCCAGCAGCCCCTCGGAAATTAGCGTCGGGGTGAACACTGAAGCTTTCTTT. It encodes CASSPSEISVGVNTEAFF.

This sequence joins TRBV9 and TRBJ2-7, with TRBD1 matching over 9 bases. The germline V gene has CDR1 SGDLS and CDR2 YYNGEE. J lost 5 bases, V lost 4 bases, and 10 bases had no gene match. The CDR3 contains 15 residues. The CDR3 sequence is CASSLSGTGLNEQYF. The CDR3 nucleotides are TGTGCCAGCAGCCTCTCGGGGACAGGGCTCAACGAGCAGTACTTC.

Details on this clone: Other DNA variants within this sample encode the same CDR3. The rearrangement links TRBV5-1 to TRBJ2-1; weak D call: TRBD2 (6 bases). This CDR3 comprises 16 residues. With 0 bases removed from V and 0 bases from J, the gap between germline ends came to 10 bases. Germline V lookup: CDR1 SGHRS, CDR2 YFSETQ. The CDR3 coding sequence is TGCGCCAGCAGCTTGGTATCGGGAGACTCCTACAATGAGCAGTTCTTC. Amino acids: CASSLVSGDSYNEQFF.

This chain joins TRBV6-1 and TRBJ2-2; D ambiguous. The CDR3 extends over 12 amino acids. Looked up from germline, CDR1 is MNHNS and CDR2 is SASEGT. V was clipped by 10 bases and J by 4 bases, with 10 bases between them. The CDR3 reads CAIPTPTGELFF. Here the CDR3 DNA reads TGTGCCATCCCGACTCCCACCGGGGAGCTGTTTTTT.

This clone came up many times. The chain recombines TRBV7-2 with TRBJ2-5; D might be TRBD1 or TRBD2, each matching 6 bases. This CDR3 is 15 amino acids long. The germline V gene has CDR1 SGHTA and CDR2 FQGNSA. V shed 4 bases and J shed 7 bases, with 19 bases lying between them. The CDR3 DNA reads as TGTGCCAGCAGCTCCCGGGGGCTAGCAGAAGGGACCCAGTACTTC. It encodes CASSSRGLAEGTQYF. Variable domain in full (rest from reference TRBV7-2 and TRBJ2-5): GAGVSQSPSNKVTEKGKDVELRCDPISGHTALYWYRQSLGQGLEFLIYFQGNSAPDKSGLPSDRFSAERTGGSVSTLTIQRTQQEDSAVYLCASSSRGLAEGTQYFGPGTRLLVL.

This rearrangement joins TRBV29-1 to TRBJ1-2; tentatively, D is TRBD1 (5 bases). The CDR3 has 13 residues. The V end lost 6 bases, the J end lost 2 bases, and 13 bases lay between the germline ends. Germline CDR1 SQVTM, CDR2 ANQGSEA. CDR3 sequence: CSVREPENYGYTF. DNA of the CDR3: TGCAGCGTCAGGGAGCCTGAAAACTATGGCTACACCTTC.

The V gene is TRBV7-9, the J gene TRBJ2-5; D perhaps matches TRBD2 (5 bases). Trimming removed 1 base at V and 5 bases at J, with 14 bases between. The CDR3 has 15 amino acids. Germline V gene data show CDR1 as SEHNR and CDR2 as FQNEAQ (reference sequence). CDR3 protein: CASSLGPAEIETQYF. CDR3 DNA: TGTGCCAGCAGCTTAGGCCCAGCGGAAATTGAGACCCAGTACTTC.

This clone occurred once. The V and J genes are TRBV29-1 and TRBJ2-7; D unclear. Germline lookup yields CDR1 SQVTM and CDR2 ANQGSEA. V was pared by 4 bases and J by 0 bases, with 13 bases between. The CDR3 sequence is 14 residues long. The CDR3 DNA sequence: TGCAGCGTTGCGATGAGACGGACCTCCTACGAGCAGTACTTC. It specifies CSVAMRRTSYEQYF.

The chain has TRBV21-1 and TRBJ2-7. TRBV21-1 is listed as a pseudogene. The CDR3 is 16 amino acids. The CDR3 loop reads CASGGHWHLSSYEQYF. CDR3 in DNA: TGTGCCAGCGGAGGACATTGGCACTTGAGCTCCTACGAGCAGTACTTC.